This T cell receptor (beta chain) was sequenced for a study of blood T cell repertoires in COVID-19. Measured with immunoSEQ multiplex PCR; TCRdb has only the in-frame clones, and not every one. The sample shows about 300,000 clones, more than 75% of them seen only once. This clonotype originated in a woman aged 40 to 49 who had recovered from COVID-19. The sample consisted of peripheral blood.

Written as DNA, the CDR3 is TGTGCCAGCAGCTTAGAAGGCGAAGGCCGGAGTGAGCAGTACTTC. Translated, it gives CASSLEGEGRSEQYF. The V call is TRBV11-3, the J call TRBJ2-7; no definite D call. The V end was cut by 0 bases, the J end by 7 bases, with 16 bases between. This CDR3 spans 15 amino acids. Per germline, CDR1 SGHNT and CDR2 YENEEA. The full variable domain, its missing parts supplied by reference TRBV11-3 and TRBJ2-7, is EAGVVQSPRYKIIEKKQPVAFWCNPISGHNTLYWYLQNLGQGPELLIRYENEEAVDDSQLPKDRFSAERLKGVDSTLKIQPAELGDSAVYLCASSLEGEGRSEQYFGPGTRLTVT.